The 25 T cell receptor beta chains below were found in one sample sequenced in a study of tumor and adjacent non-tumor tissue in lung cancer. The template was RNA from unsorted bulk tissue. A modified ARM-PCR protocol with three rounds of nested PCR amplified TCRbeta. TCRdb re-analysed the multiplex PCR reads in MiXCR, keeping a single row per CDR3 protein. Seen here are more than 85,000 distinct CDR3 sequences, around 82% observed once, and the top ten hold about 22%. The sequencing sample was made of lung tumor tissue. These receptors all stem from a man in his sixties or seventies with non-small cell lung cancer.

The chain has TRBV29-1 and TRBJ2-7; possibly TRBD1 for D (6 bases). Between the trimmed V and J ends, which lost 6 bases and 10 bases, there was a span of 22 bases. The CDR3 is made up of 13 amino acids. Germline lookup yields CDR1 SQVTM and CDR2 ANQGSEA. The CDR3 nucleotides read TGCAGCGTCACACAGGGTACACCGTACGGACAGTACTTC. Translated, it gives CSVTQGTPYGQYF.

Comment on this clonotype: The junction does not match germline at one end; this may be a read error. The rearrangement uses TRBV5-4 and TRBJ1-4, with a weak D call TRBD1 (6 bases). This CDR3 has 15 amino acids. Germline CDR1 and CDR2: SGHNT and YYREEE (reference sequence). In DNA, the CDR3 is TGTACCAGCAGCGCCGGGACATTCACTAATGAAAAATTGTTTTTT. It is translated as CTSSAGTFTNEKLFF.

Of note for this clonotype: This may come from a read error, since a much larger clone is one base off. The chain recombines TRBV7-9 with TRBJ2-7; unclear D gene. There are 12 residues in the CDR3. Per the germline V gene, CDR1 is SEHNR and CDR2 is FQNEAQ (reference sequence). With 6 bases removed from V and 4 bases from J, the gap between germline ends came to 10 bases. The CDR3 spells CASRLSGYEQYF. CDR3 coding DNA: TGTGCCAGCAGGTTATCAGGTTACGAGCAGTACTTC.

As concerns this clonotype: The junction differs from germline at one of its ends, possibly a read error. This chain joins TRBV28 and TRBJ1-6; D remains ambiguous. From germline, CDR1 is MDHEN and CDR2 SYDVKM. The CDR3 contains 15 residues. Written as DNA, the CDR3 is TGTGCCAGCATTTTATACCGTGGTCGGAACTCACCCCTCCACTTT. Translating gives CASILYRGRNSPLHF.

For this clonotype: A read error may be the cause here, since a much bigger clone is one base away. The rearrangement uses TRBV5-1 and TRBJ2-3; possible D gene TRBD1, 6 bases. Trimming took 6 bases from V and 6 from J, leaving 17 bases between them. Germline assignment: CDR1 SGHRS and CDR2 YFSETQ. This CDR3 has 14 residues. The CDR3 sequence is CASITNDRPDTQYF. CDR3 bases: TGCGCCAGCATCACTAATGACAGGCCCGATACGCAGTATTTT.

Concerning this clonotype: The CDR3 end shows no conserved phenylalanine or tryptophan, and so a read error is likely. The limits of the CDR3 on the DNA are not certain, so only TCRdb's listed CDR3 is given. The chain is built from TRBV7-9 and TRBJ1-5. Germline assignment: CDR1 SEHNR and CDR2 FQNEAQ (reference sequence). The CDR3 spans 12 amino acids, including both terminal residues. The CDR3: CASSSSNQPHHY.

This clonotype was recorded a few times. This may come from a read error, since a much larger clone is one base off. This chain uses TRBV30 with TRBJ2-3; D gene unclear. The CDR3 is made up of 13 amino acids. V gave up 0 bases and J gave up 8 bases, with 12 bases separating them. The V gene's germline CDR1 is GTSNPN and CDR2 SVGIG (reference sequence). CDR3 coding DNA: TGTGCCTGGAGTGTACTCTTTAGGGTTACGCAGTATTTT. Amino acid sequence: CAWSVLFRVTQYF.

The J gene is TRBJ1-1, the V gene TRBV5-5, with 12 bases aligning to TRBD1. Germline values: CDR1 SGHKS, CDR2 YYEKEE (reference sequence). The V segment lost 5 bases and the J segment 5 bases; nucleotides outside the gene matches: 16. CDR3 length: 18 residues. The CDR3 spells CASSCKPGQGACMTEAFF. The CDR3 bases are TGTGCCAGCAGTTGCAAGCCGGGACAGGGGGCGTGTATGACTGAAGCTTTCTTT.

Of note for this clonotype: The CDR3 does not close with the conserved phenylalanine or tryptophan, likely indicating a read error. J is TRBJ1-4 and V is TRBV5-4; D is unresolved. This CDR3 has 13 amino acids. Germline CDR1 is SGHNT and CDR2 is YYREEE (reference sequence). CDR3 loop: CISSLEMDEKLFI. DNA for the CDR3: TGTATCAGCAGCTTGGAGATGGATGAAAAACTGTTTATT.

Comment on this clonotype: At one end the junction does not follow the germline gene, possibly because of a read error. This chain uses TRBV20-1 with TRBJ1-2; unclear D gene. The CDR3 length is 10 residues. Germline V gene lookup returns CDR1 DFQATT and CDR2 SNEGSKA (reference sequence). CDR3 DNA: TGTAGTGTTAAAAGAGGTGGCTACACCTTC. Translated: CSVKRGGYTF.

About this clonotype itself: A read error is likely, as this CDR3 ends without the conserved phenylalanine or tryptophan. The chain has TRBV4-1 and TRBJ2-5; TRBD1 or TRBD2 may be the D gene (5 bases each). V lost 3 bases to trimming and J lost 0 bases, with 14 bases between them. Germline V lookup: CDR1 MGHRA, CDR2 YSYEKL. CDR3 length: 16 residues. This CDR3 reads CASSQDRDGYQETQYL. For the CDR3, the DNA is TGCGCCAGCAGCCAGGACCGGGACGGGTACCAAGAGACCCAGTACTTA.

Points on this clonotype: Relative to the germline gene, one junction end is altered; a read error may explain this. The genes are TRBV20-1 and TRBJ1-6, with D possibly TRBD1 on 5 matching bases. This CDR3 has 15 amino acids. CDR1 is DFQATT, CDR2 SNEGSKA, per germline (reference sequence). The CDR3 sequence is CSARDPGPTDSLLHF. The DNA for the CDR3 is TGCAGTGCTAGAGATCCGGGACCGACCGATTCACTCCTCCACTTT.

A remark on this clonotype: Sequence at one end of the junction differs from germline and may be a read error. This rearrangement joins TRBV4-3 to TRBJ1-2; D is unresolved. CDR3 length: 13 amino acids. CDR1 is LGHNA, CDR2 YSLEER, per germline. CDR3 nucleotides: TGCGCCAGCAGCCAAGGGGCGGCATATGGCTACAGTTTC. Amino acids: CASSQGAAYGYSF.

Points on this clonotype: The missing conserved phenylalanine or tryptophan at the end of this CDR3 makes a read error likely. It is unclear where the CDR3 begins or ends on the DNA, so no DNA is shown, and the CDR3 is as TCRdb lists it. The genes are TRBV6-1 and TRBJ2-1; the table's D gene call, TRBD2, was not cross checked with the DNA. The CDR3 is 16 residues long, counting both termini. CDR1 and CDR2 from the germline V gene are MNHNS and SASEGT. The chain's CDR3 is CVSSEDGTGGANTQYL.

Note on this clonotype: This may be a read error: a much more frequent sequence differs by one nucleotide. DNA of the CDR3: TGCAGTGCTAAAACGGGCACAGGGGCGGGTTCACCCCTCCAGTTT. Translation gives CSAKTGTGAGSPLQF. This chain links TRBV20-1 with TRBJ1-6, with TRBD1 matching 7 bases. The CDR3 loop spans 15 amino acids. Germline V lookup: CDR1 DFQATT, CDR2 SNEGSKA (reference sequence).

This clonotype was picked up a small number of times. The chain couples TRBV12-5 to TRBJ1-2; weak D call: TRBD1 (5 bases). Germline values: CDR1 LGHNT, CDR2 FRNRAP. Trimming cost V 5 bases and J 9 bases, with 16 bases left between them. The CDR3 sequence is 13 residues long. The CDR3 region is CASGPYAEGSYTF. CDR3 DNA: TGTGCTAGTGGTCCCTACGCGGAGGGGAGCTACACCTTC.

Regarding this clonotype: The CDR3 ends on some other residue instead of the conserved phenylalanine or tryptophan, so this is likely a read error. The chain employs TRBV6-5 and TRBJ1-6; D gene ambiguous. Germline CDR1 is MNHEY and CDR2 is SVGAGI. The CDR3 spans 15 residues. The CDR3 sequence: CASSYSSRINSPLHI. CDR3 sequence (DNA): TGCGCCAGCAGTTACTCCTCTCGGATTAATTCACCCCTCCACATT.

Note on this clonotype: This could be a read error, since a much larger clone is one nucleotide away. V and J are TRBV14 and TRBJ1-1, with D possibly being TRBD1 (5 bases). The CDR3 is made up of 13 amino acids. Per germline, CDR1 SGHDN and CDR2 FVKESK. In DNA, the CDR3 is TGTGGCAGCAGCCAAGGTCTTACAGGTGAAGCTTTCTTT. It encodes CGSSQGLTGEAFF. The full variable domain, rest sourced from reference TRBV14 and TRBJ1-1, is EAGVTQFPSHSVIEKGQTVTLRCDPISGHDNLYWYRRVMGKEIKFLLHFVKESKQDESGMPNNRFLAERTGGTYSTLKVQPAELEDSGVYFCGSSQGLTGEAFFGQGTRLTVV.

The table lists this clonotype with a count of one. Since a much larger clone is just one base distant, this may be a read error. The J gene is TRBJ2-7, the V gene TRBV11-2; D may be TRBD2 (5 bases). This CDR3 is 14 amino acids long. Germline CDR1 and CDR2: SGHAT and FQNNGV. V was clipped by 6 bases and J by 3 bases, with 15 bases between them. This CDR3 is CASRSLRGYYEQYF. CDR3 bases: TGTGCCAGCAGATCTTTAAGAGGGTACTACGAGCAGTACTTC.

On this clonotype: The CDR3 does not end in the conserved phenylalanine or tryptophan, so this is likely a read error. The chain links TRBV12-3 or TRBV12-4 to TRBJ1-5; the D is unclear. This CDR3 spans 12 amino acids. The CDR3 DNA sequence: TGTGCCGGCAGTTTAGCTAATCAGCCCCAGCATTAT. Its translation is CAGSLANQPQHY.

A word on this clonotype: An end of the junction differs from the germline gene, which may be a read error. The J gene is TRBJ1-1, the V gene TRBV29-1; D call uncertain. Germline V gene lookup returns CDR1 SQVTM and CDR2 ANQGSEA. The CDR3 has 13 amino acids. The CDR3 coding sequence is TGCCGCGTTAGCGGGGAAGGGTACACTGATGCTTTCTTT. Its protein product is CRVSGEGYTDAFF.

With respect to this clonotype: Without the conserved terminal phenylalanine or tryptophan, this CDR3 likely stems from a read error. The gene calls are TRBV12-3 or TRBV12-4 and TRBJ2-5; 10 bases are a match to TRBD2. The length of the CDR3 is 15 residues. The CDR3 DNA follows: TGTACCAGCAGCGGGCTAGCGGGGGTGGTGGAGACCCAGTACTCC. Amino acid sequence: CTSSGLAGVVETQYS.

A few counts support this clonotype. Because the CDR3 is missing its conserved closing phenylalanine or tryptophan, this is likely a read error. The chain employs TRBV5-6 and TRBJ2-5, with TRBD2 as a possible D gene (6 bases). Looked up from germline, CDR1 is SGHDT and CDR2 is YYEEEE. V shed 5 bases and J shed 6 bases, with 17 bases lying between them. The CDR3 spans 14 residues. The CDR3 coding sequence is TGTGCCAGCAGTCCGTCAGCAGGGAGGAAGACCCAGTACTCC. Translated: CASSPSAGRKTQYS.

In regard to this clonotype: A read error is likely, as this CDR3 ends without the conserved phenylalanine or tryptophan. J is TRBJ2-7 and V is TRBV10-3; D is perhaps TRBD2 (5 bases). In germline, CDR1 is ENHRY, CDR2 SYGVKD. The CDR3 sequence is 15 residues long. CDR3 amino acids: CAISGGVRRSYKQYL. CDR3 in DNA: TGTGCCATCAGTGGGGGAGTCCGAAGGTCCTACAAGCAGTACTTA.

There are many counts of this clonotype. This chain joins TRBV28 and TRBJ2-7, with D perhaps assigned TRBD1 or TRBD2 (5 bases each). Germline lookup yields CDR1 MDHEN and CDR2 SYDVKM. Trimming left V 3 bases short and J 0 bases short, with 9 bases between. CDR3 size: 14 residues. The CDR3 sequence is CASSLWGTSYEQYF. CDR3 DNA: TGTGCCAGCAGTTTGTGGGGGACCTCCTACGAGCAGTACTTC.